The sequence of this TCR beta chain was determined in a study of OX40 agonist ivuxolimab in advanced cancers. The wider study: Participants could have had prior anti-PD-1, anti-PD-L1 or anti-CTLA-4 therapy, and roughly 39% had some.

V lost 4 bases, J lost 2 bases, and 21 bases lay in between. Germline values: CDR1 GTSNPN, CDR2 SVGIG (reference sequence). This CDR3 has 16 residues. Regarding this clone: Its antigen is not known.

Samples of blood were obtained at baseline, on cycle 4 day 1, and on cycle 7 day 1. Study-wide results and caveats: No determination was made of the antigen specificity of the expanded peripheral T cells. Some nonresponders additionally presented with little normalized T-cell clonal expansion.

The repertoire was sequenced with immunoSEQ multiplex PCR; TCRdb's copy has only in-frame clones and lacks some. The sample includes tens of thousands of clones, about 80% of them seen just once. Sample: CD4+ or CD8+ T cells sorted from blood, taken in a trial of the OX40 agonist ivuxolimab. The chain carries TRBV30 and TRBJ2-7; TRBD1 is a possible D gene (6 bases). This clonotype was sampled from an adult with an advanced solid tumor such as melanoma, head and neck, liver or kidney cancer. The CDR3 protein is CAWTQPGTPQAYEQYF. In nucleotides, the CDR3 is TGTGCCTGGACCCAACCGGGGACACCTCAGGCCTACGAGCAGTACTTC. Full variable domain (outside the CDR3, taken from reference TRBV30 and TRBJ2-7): SQTIHQWPATLVQPVGSPLSLECTVEGTSNPNLYWYRQAAGRGLQLLFYSVGIGQISSEVPQNLSASRPQDRQFILSSKKLLLSDSGFYLCAWTQPGTPQAYEQYFGPGTRLTVT.